Presented here are 23 T cell receptor beta chains from one specimen sequenced in a study of T cells in Graves' hyperthyroidism and ophthalmopathy (dated 2019 in TCRdb). The method behind the library was multiplex PCR. The listed sequencing device is Illumina HiSeq 2000. The TCR beta CDR3 regions were amplified from the RNA transcripts. The first round of RT-PCR for the TCR CDR3 was performed with the HTBI primer set and the Qiagen OneStep RT-PCR kit. Clones were called with MiXCR by TCRdb after fastp trimmed the public reads at Q25, and only in-frame beta chains were retained. Identical CDR3 proteins give one entry, which carries the most common genes and DNA. For this sample the table gives around 500,000 distinct CDR3 sequences, of which more than 15% were detected only once. The ten top clones hold 25% to 30% of the sample. The sequencing input was blood. These receptors were taken from a woman aged 25 to 39 with Graves' ophthalmopathy.

This clonotype came up many times. The V gene is TRBV28, the J gene TRBJ2-1, with D perhaps TRBD1 or TRBD2 (6 bases each). CDR1 MDHEN and CDR2 SYDVKM come from the germline V gene. This CDR3 has 13 amino acids. The V and J ends lost 2 bases and 8 bases respectively, with 10 bases between them. The CDR3 DNA reads as TGTGCCAGCAGTTTAAGGAGGGGGTATGAGCAGTTCTTC. It encodes CASSLRRGYEQFF. The complete variable domain, with remaining parts taken from reference TRBV28 and TRBJ2-1, reads DVKVTQSSRYLVKRTGEKVFLECVQDMDHENMFWYRQDPGLGLRLIYFSYDVKMKEKGDIPEGYSVSREKKERFSLILESASTNQTSMYLCASSLRRGYEQFFGPGTRLTVL.

This clonotype was observed many times. The V gene is TRBV20-1, the J gene TRBJ2-1; 9 bases are shared with TRBD2. The CDR3 loop spans 10 amino acids. The trim removed 6 bases at V and 12 bases at J, leaving 3 bases unmatched. Germline assignment: CDR1 DFQATT and CDR2 SNEGSKA (reference sequence). Here the CDR3 DNA reads TGCAGTGCAAGACTAGCGGCGCAGTTCTTC. Translated, it gives CSARLAAQFF.

Concerning this clonotype itself: Since the CDR3 does not end with the conserved phenylalanine or tryptophan, this likely comes from a read error. The genes are TRBV5-1 and TRBJ2-2; possible D gene TRBD2, 5 bases. V lost 0 bases, J lost 3 bases, and 9 bases lay in between. Germline V gene sequence: CDR1 SGHRS, CDR2 YFSETQ. The CDR3 runs to 15 residues. The CDR3 spells CASSLARTHTGELFS. CDR3 bases: TGCGCCAGCAGCTTGGCCAGGACTCACACCGGGGAGCTGTTTTCT.

Ten or more counts support this clonotype. The V and J genes are TRBV7-2 and TRBJ1-1; D not certain. This CDR3 has 14 amino acids. Germline CDR1 is SGHTA and CDR2 is FQGNSA. The germline V and J ends were trimmed by 5 bases and 2 bases, with 12 bases remaining between them. Here the CDR3 reads CASSTSQLNTEAFF. CDR3 DNA: TGTGCCAGCAGCACATCCCAGCTAAACACTGAAGCTTTCTTT.

This clonotype was seen ten or more times. The chain recombines TRBV2 with TRBJ2-7; D not certain. CDR3 length: 10 residues. Trimming removed 5 bases at V and 2 bases at J, with 1 base between. CDR1 is SNHLY, CDR2 FYNNEI, per germline. The CDR3 region is CASSTYEQYF. The CDR3, as DNA: TGTGCCAGCAGTACCTACGAGCAGTACTTC.

This clonotype was recorded many times. The chain is built from TRBV18 and TRBJ2-7, with 8 bases fitting TRBD2. Looked up from germline, CDR1 is KGHSH and CDR2 is LQKENI. V dropped 1 base and J dropped 7; count of bases not matched to a gene: 9. The CDR3 length is 15 residues. The CDR3 here is CASSPLETSVGEQYF. DNA of the CDR3: TGTGCCAGCTCACCACTCGAGACTAGCGTCGGGGAGCAGTACTTC.

This clonotype came up a few times. The gene calls are TRBV27 and TRBJ1-5, with unresolved D. The CDR3 covers 14 residues. CDR1 MNHEY and CDR2 SMNVEV come from the germline V gene (reference sequence). V was clipped by 4 bases and J by 7 bases, with 14 bases between them. The chain's CDR3 is CASSSPSAGQPQHF. In nucleotides, the CDR3 is TGTGCCAGCAGTTCACCCTCGGCGGGGCAGCCCCAGCATTTT.

There are a few counts of this clonotype. The V and J genes are TRBV20-1 and TRBJ2-7; TRBD2 aligns across 11 bases. CDR3 length: 18 amino acids. CDR1 and CDR2 from the germline V gene are DFQATT and SNEGSKA (reference sequence). V gave up 5 bases and J gave up 6 bases; unmatched junction bases: 21. The CDR3 is CSAQSSSKGLAGLGEQYF. The CDR3 region has the DNA TGCAGTGCTCAGTCGTCCAGTAAAGGACTAGCGGGCCTGGGCGAGCAGTACTTC.

There are a few counts of this clonotype. The chain joins TRBV29-1 to TRBJ2-7; 10 bases agree with TRBD2. This CDR3 has 14 amino acids. V gave up 6 bases and J gave up 4 bases; unmatched junction bases: 9. In germline, CDR1 is SQVTM, CDR2 ANQGSEA. In DNA, the CDR3 is TGCAGCGTAGAAACCGGGACTAGCGAGTACGAGCAGTACTTC. Residues: CSVETGTSEYEQYF.

Ten or more counts support this clonotype. The chain has TRBV2 and TRBJ2-7, with 8 bases identical to TRBD1. V lost 8 bases and J lost 6; bases outside the gene matches: 18. This CDR3 region has 16 residues. Per the germline V gene, CDR1 is SNHLY and CDR2 is FYNNEI. The CDR3 here is CASCCSGTGALGEQYF. CDR3 sequence (DNA): TGTGCCAGCTGCTGTTCCGGGACAGGTGCTCTTGGCGAGCAGTACTTC. Using reference TRBV2 and TRBJ2-7 for the parts outside the CDR3, the full variable domain is EPEVTQTPSHQVTQMGQEVILRCVPISNHLYFYWYRQILGQKVEFLVSFYNNEISEKSEIFDDQFSVERPDGSNFTLKIRSTKLEDSAMYFCASCCSGTGALGEQYFGPGTRLTVT.

This clonotype was picked up many times. The J gene is TRBJ2-5, the V gene TRBV28; 7 nucleotides match TRBD1. The CDR3 is made up of 18 amino acids. Germline lookup yields CDR1 MDHEN and CDR2 SYDVKM. J gave up 2 bases and V 2 bases, and 14 bases lay outside the gene matches. CDR3 amino acids: CASSLPEDRAGQQETQYF. The CDR3 nucleotides read TGTGCCAGCAGTTTACCCGAAGACAGGGCCGGTCAGCAAGAGACCCAGTACTTC.

This clonotype was counted ten times or more. The chain recombines TRBV28 with TRBJ1-3; no firm D call. V was cut by 8 bases and J by 2 bases, with 13 bases left in between. Germline lookup yields CDR1 MDHEN and CDR2 SYDVKM. This CDR3 has 14 residues. The CDR3 reads CASLRWEAGNTIYF. Here the CDR3 DNA reads TGTGCCAGCCTTCGGTGGGAAGCTGGAAACACCATATATTTT. The entire variable domain, with the rest obtained from reference TRBV28 and TRBJ1-3, is as follows: DVKVTQSSRYLVKRTGEKVFLECVQDMDHENMFWYRQDPGLGLRLIYFSYDVKMKEKGDIPEGYSVSREKKERFSLILESASTNQTSMYLCASLRWEAGNTIYFGEGSWLTVV.

This clonotype was seen at least ten times. V usage is TRBV28 and J usage is TRBJ2-7; 10 nucleotides match TRBD1. V was pared by 7 bases and J by 6 bases, with 6 bases of the junction left unmatched. The germline CDR1 and CDR2 sequences are MDHEN and SYDVKM. The length of the CDR3 is 13 residues. The CDR3 region is CASTGQGTGEQYF. The DNA for the CDR3 is TGTGCCAGCACGGGACAGGGGACGGGCGAGCAGTACTTC.

This chain uses TRBV2 with TRBJ2-2, with TRBD2 matching over 8 bases. V dropped 6 bases and J dropped 3; count of bases not matched to a gene: 6. This CDR3 has 15 residues. Germline V lookup: CDR1 SNHLY, CDR2 FYNNEI. Here the CDR3 reads CASRPRLAYTGELFF. The CDR3, as DNA: TGTGCCAGCAGGCCGAGACTAGCGTACACCGGGGAGCTGTTTTTT. Drawing the rest from reference TRBV2 and TRBJ2-2, the complete variable domain is EPEVTQTPSHQVTQMGQEVILRCVPISNHLYFYWYRQILGQKVEFLVSFYNNEISEKSEIFDDQFSVERPDGSNFTLKIRSTKLEDSAMYFCASRPRLAYTGELFFGEGSRLTVL.

This clonotype has more than one count but fewer than ten. This chain connects TRBV5-1 to TRBJ2-5; 11 nucleotides align to TRBD2. Looked up from germline, CDR1 is SGHRS and CDR2 is YFSETQ. V gave up 3 bases and J gave up 3 bases; unmatched junction bases: 7. The CDR3 is made up of 16 amino acids. CDR3 protein: CASSSGLAGPKETQYF. The CDR3 DNA sequence: TGCGCCAGCAGCTCCGGACTAGCGGGCCCTAAAGAGACCCAGTACTTC.

This clonotype turned up a few times. Just one base apart from a much larger clone, this may be a read error. This chain joins TRBV7-8 and TRBJ2-3, with 11 bases matching TRBD2. Germline V gene data show CDR1 as SGHVS and CDR2 as FQNEAQ. The V and J ends lost 1 base and 2 bases, in that order; junction bases with no gene match: 2. CDR3 length equals 16 residues. CDR3 sequence: CASSLELAGATDTQYF. The CDR3 DNA reads TGTGCCAGCAGCTTAGAACTAGCGGGAGCCACAGATACGCAGTATTTT.

This clonotype was detected ten times or more. V usage is TRBV12-3 or TRBV12-4 and J usage is TRBJ2-1, with 11 bases fitting TRBD1. The CDR3 has 14 amino acids. V was pared by 6 bases and J by 6 bases, with 4 bases of the junction left unmatched. The DNA for the CDR3 is TGTGCCAGCAGATCCGGGACAGGGGGCAATGAGCAGTTCTTC. Translating it yields CASRSGTGGNEQFF.

This clonotype showed up many times. The rearrangement joins TRBV28 to TRBJ2-1; a weak D match, TRBD2 (6 bases). CDR1 and CDR2 (germline): MDHEN, SYDVKM. There are 15 residues in the CDR3. Trimming took 0 bases from V and 6 from J, leaving 12 bases between them. The CDR3 sequence is CASSLWGGRGNEQFF. CDR3 coding DNA: TGTGCCAGCAGTTTATGGGGAGGAAGAGGCAATGAGCAGTTCTTC.

The CDR3 DNA sequence: TGTGCCAGCGGAATATGGGGGAATTCACCCCTCCACTTT. Residues: CASGIWGNSPLHF. The chain recombines TRBV6-2 or TRBV6-3 with TRBJ1-6; D possibly corresponds to TRBD1 (5 bases). This CDR3 is 13 amino acids long. Trimming pared 8 bases from V and 7 bases from J, leaving 12 bases between. Germline V gene sequence: CDR1 MNHEY, CDR2 SVGEGT.

Many counts were recorded for this clonotype. This rearrangement joins TRBV28 to TRBJ1-1; 8 bases align to TRBD1. The germline CDR1 and CDR2 sequences are MDHEN and SYDVKM. The CDR3 sequence is 13 residues long. Trimming took 5 bases from V and 9 from J; bases not matched to a gene: 8. The CDR3 nucleotides are TGTGCCAGCAGTGTCCCGGGACAGGTTCAAGCTTTCTTT. Its translation: CASSVPGQVQAFF.

In its sample, this clonotype was seen many times. The chain is built from TRBV6-2 or TRBV6-3 and TRBJ2-1, with D uncertain. V dropped 2 bases and J dropped 4 bases, with 6 bases sitting between them. CDR1 is MNHEY and CDR2 is SVGEGT in the germline V gene. The CDR3 runs 13 residues. This CDR3 reads CASSYDRYNEQFF. The CDR3 DNA reads as TGTGCCAGCAGTTACGACCGATACAATGAGCAGTTCTTC.

To note about this clonotype: A much bigger clone sits one base away, suggesting this may be a read error. The chain couples TRBV28 to TRBJ1-5, with a tentative D call TRBD1 (6 bases). The CDR3 covers 19 residues. Germline CDR1 is MDHEN and CDR2 is SYDVKM. V was cut by 1 base and J by 0 bases, with 19 bases left in between. CDR3 residues: CASSLFESDSSCSNQPQHF. CDR3 nucleotide sequence: TGTGCCAGCAGTTTATTTGAGTCGGACAGCAGTTGTAGCAATCAGCCCCAGCATTTT.

This clonotype was seen ten or more times. The V call is TRBV2, the J call TRBJ2-1; 7 bases map to TRBD1. The CDR3 covers 13 residues. V trimming: 6 bases; J trimming: 10 bases; junction bases outside the gene matches: 9. Germline CDR1 reads SNHLY; CDR2 reads FYNNEI. CDR3 nucleotides: TGTGCCAGCAGGGGGGAGAGGGGGCGAGAGCAGTTCTTC. This encodes CASRGERGREQFF.